Listed here are 24 T cell receptor beta chains from one sample, sequenced in a study of T cells after yellow fever vaccination. MiXCR was run by TCRdb on the 5' RACE reads, yielding one entry per CDR3 protein. The sample consists of about 220,000 distinct CDR3 sequences, roughly 3% of them appearing once. This specimen consisted of CD4+ T cells sorted from PBMCs, obtained 10 days after the yellow fever booster vaccination. The receptors shown here come from a man younger than 35 who received the YFV17D yellow fever vaccine.

Ten or more counts support this clonotype. The CDR3 DNA reads as TGCGCCAGCAGGGGACAGGGCAGAGGTTCGTACAATGAGCAGTTCTTC. It yields the protein CASRGQGRGSYNEQFF. The chain links TRBV5-1 to TRBJ2-1; TRBD1 matches 9 bases. V gave up 5 bases and J gave up 4 bases; unmatched junction bases: 10. Germline V lookup: CDR1 SGHRS, CDR2 YFSETQ. The CDR3 spans 16 residues. The complete variable domain, with remaining parts taken from reference TRBV5-1 and TRBJ2-1, reads KAGVTQTPRYLIKTRGQQVTLSCSPISGHRSVSWYQQTPGQGLQFLFEYFSETQRNKGNFPGRFSGRQFSNSRSEMNVSTLELGDSALYLCASRGQGRGSYNEQFFGPGTRLTVL.

This clonotype was picked up a small number of times. The chain links TRBV27 to TRBJ1-1; TRBD1 might be the D (6 bases). V lost 11 bases and J lost 3, with 16 bases in between. CDR1 is MNHEY and CDR2 is SMNVEV in the germline V gene (reference sequence). The CDR3 covers 13 residues. CDR3 DNA: TGTGCCTCAACGGGGGCGGCGTACACTGAAGCTTTCTTT. Its protein is CASTGAAYTEAFF.

The V call is TRBV20-1, the J call TRBJ1-1; D gene unclear. The CDR3 length is 13 residues. Looked up from germline, CDR1 is DFQATT and CDR2 is SNEGSKA (reference sequence). Trimming removed 0 bases at V and 1 base at J, with 6 bases between. Here the CDR3 reads CSARDSGNTEAFF. The CDR3 nucleotides are TGCAGTGCTAGAGATTCGGGGAACACTGAAGCTTTCTTT.

This clonotype has a count of ten or more. This chain links TRBV20-1 with TRBJ2-7, with TRBD1 matching 8 bases. This CDR3 contains 14 residues. The germline V gene has CDR1 DFQATT and CDR2 SNEGSKA (reference sequence). The CDR3 loop reads CSAVFDRGVYEQYV. CDR3 DNA: TGCAGCGCAGTTTTTGACAGGGGCGTCTACGAGCAGTACGTC.

The DNA of the CDR3 is TGTGCCAGTAGTTCTCCGGGACAGGGGATCATGAACACTGAAGCTTTCTTT. Protein: CASSSPGQGIMNTEAFF. This chain joins TRBV19 and TRBJ1-1; 10 bases map to TRBD1. J was trimmed by 0 bases and V by 5 bases; bases with no gene match: 9. This CDR3 has 17 amino acids. CDR1 is LNHDA, CDR2 SQIVND, per germline (reference sequence).

This clonotype turned up a few times. J is TRBJ2-1 and V is TRBV6-5; D not resolved. The ends were cut back, 2 bases at V and 0 bases at J, with 14 bases in the middle. CDR3 size: 17 residues. CDR1 is MNHEY and CDR2 is SVGAGI in the germline V gene. The CDR3 nucleotides are TGTGCCAGCAGTTACCGCCAGCGCCGGATCTCCTACAATGAGCAGTTCTTC. Protein sequence: CASSYRQRRISYNEQFF.

This clonotype turned up a few times. The chain links TRBV7-2 to TRBJ2-7; possible D gene TRBD1, 5 bases. Trimming shortened V by 1 base and J by 2 bases, and 12 bases separated the two germline ends. The CDR3 runs 15 residues. The germline CDR1 and CDR2 sequences are SGHTA and FQGNSA. The CDR3 loop reads CASSLEAGKTYEQYF. The CDR3 region has the DNA TGTGCCAGCAGCTTAGAGGCAGGGAAAACCTACGAGCAGTACTTC.

This clonotype has a count of ten or more. The rearrangement links TRBV6-6 to TRBJ1-6; D is unclear. CDR3 size: 10 residues. The ends were cut back, 7 bases at V and 10 bases at J, with 5 bases in the middle. Germline lookup yields CDR1 MNHNY and CDR2 SVGAGI (reference sequence). CDR3: CASNESPLHF. Written as DNA, the CDR3 is TGTGCCAGCAACGAGTCACCCCTCCACTTT.

Ten or more counts support this clonotype. This sequence joins TRBV12-3 or TRBV12-4 and TRBJ1-2; D remains ambiguous. The germline V and J ends were trimmed by 2 bases and 4 bases, with 11 bases remaining between them. The CDR3 covers 14 residues. The CDR3: CASSLSTAFYGYTF. DNA of the CDR3: TGTGCCAGCAGTTTAAGTACGGCGTTCTATGGCTACACCTTC.

This sequence joins TRBV7-2 and TRBJ1-5, with D tentatively TRBD1 (6 bases). The CDR3 totals 13 residues. Germline CDR1 is SGHTA and CDR2 is FQGNSA. V was shortened by 4 bases and J by 7 bases, with 11 bases between the two germline ends. The CDR3 nucleotides read TGTGCCAGCAGCTCGAACAGGGACCAGCCCCAGCATTTT. It yields the protein CASSSNRDQPQHF.

This clonotype was counted between two and nine times. The gene calls are TRBV27 and TRBJ2-2, with unresolved D. Germline CDR1 reads MNHEY; CDR2 reads SMNVEV (reference sequence). This CDR3 region has 13 residues. Trimming cost V 3 bases and J 4 bases, with 6 bases left between them. CDR3 residues: CASSFVGTGELFF. CDR3 DNA sequence: TGTGCCAGCAGTTTTGTAGGCACCGGGGAGCTGTTTTTT.

This clonotype was seen repeatedly, ten times or more. CDR3 nucleotides: TGCGCCAGCAGCTTGTCCTCCTCTCTCTCTGGAAACACCATATATTTT. Protein product: CASSLSSSLSGNTIYF. V is TRBV5-1 and J is TRBJ1-3; no clear D gene. Germline assignment: CDR1 SGHRS and CDR2 YFSETQ. V was clipped by 1 base and J by 0 bases, with 11 bases between them. The CDR3 is 16 amino acids.

This clonotype was counted between two and nine times. This rearrangement joins TRBV20-1 to TRBJ2-3, with D uncertain. V was pared by 3 bases and J by 13 bases, with 14 bases between. CDR3 length equals 11 residues. Germline CDR1 reads DFQATT; CDR2 reads SNEGSKA (reference sequence). This CDR3 reads CSASSSPAKYF. The CDR3 DNA sequence: TGCAGTGCTAGTTCCTCCCCGGCGAAGTATTTT.

This clonotype was seen ten or more times. The rearrangement joins TRBV29-1 to TRBJ2-7, with TRBD1 matching 8 bases. J gave up 5 bases and V 7 bases, and 10 bases lay outside the gene matches. Germline CDR1 reads SQVTM; CDR2 reads ANQGSEA. The CDR3 covers 13 residues. This CDR3 reads CSAEDREMDEQYV. CDR3 DNA sequence: TGCAGCGCCGAGGACAGGGAAATGGACGAGCAGTACGTC.

This clonotype was seen more than once but under ten times. V usage is TRBV30 and J usage is TRBJ2-2; tentative D call: TRBD1 (6 bases). CDR1 and CDR2 from the germline V gene are GTSNPN and SVGIG (reference sequence). The V end was cut by 4 bases, the J end by 5 bases, with 11 bases between. This CDR3 comprises 13 residues. The CDR3 coding sequence is TGTGCCTGGAAAGGACAGATGACCGGGGAGCTGTTTTTT. Amino acid sequence: CAWKGQMTGELFF.

This clonotype has a count of ten or more. This chain joins TRBV29-1 and TRBJ2-7; either TRBD1 or TRBD2 may supply D (6 bases each). The germline gives CDR1 SQVTM, CDR2 ANQGSEA. Trimming stripped 8 bases from V and 4 bases from J, with 15 bases between. The CDR3 runs 12 residues. The CDR3 loop reads CSIRTGAYEQYF. In nucleotides, the CDR3 is TGCAGCATCAGGACGGGGGCTTACGAGCAGTACTTC.

This clonotype was recorded at least ten times. This chain connects TRBV20-1 to TRBJ2-1, with 13 bases that match TRBD2. V gave up 0 bases and J gave up 3 bases; unmatched junction bases: 5. Looked up from germline, CDR1 is DFQATT and CDR2 is SNEGSKA (reference sequence). The CDR3 has 17 amino acids. The CDR3 region has the DNA TGCAGTGCTAGAGAACTAGCGGGGGGGCCGTGCTACAATGAGCAGTTCTTC. Encoded protein: CSARELAGGPCYNEQFF.

This clonotype was recorded many times. The gene calls are TRBV20-1 and TRBJ1-5; 10 positions agree with TRBD1. Per the germline V gene, CDR1 is DFQATT and CDR2 is SNEGSKA (reference sequence). The CDR3 is 14 amino acids. This CDR3 is CRRGGQGENQPQHF. DNA of the CDR3: TGCAGAAGGGGCGGACAGGGGGAAAATCAGCCCCAGCATTTT.

This clonotype was seen ten or more times. V usage is TRBV11-3 and J usage is TRBJ2-1, with a tentative D call TRBD2 (5 bases). Germline V gives CDR1 SGHNT, CDR2 YENEEA. Trimming left V 3 bases short and J 9 bases short, with 12 bases between. The CDR3 has 13 amino acids. The CDR3 DNA follows: TGTGCCAGCAGCTTCCACCGGGCGGGTGAGCAGTTCTTC. Amino acids: CASSFHRAGEQFF.

This clonotype was observed many times. The chain recombines TRBV20-1 with TRBJ2-2, with 7 bases identical to TRBD1. The V gene end was trimmed by 0 bases and the J gene end by 5 bases; junction bases not matched to a gene: 9. This CDR3 is built from 16 residues. CDR1 and CDR2 (germline): DFQATT, SNEGSKA (reference sequence). The CDR3 loop is CSARDQGVGVTGELFF. CDR3 in DNA: TGCAGTGCTAGAGACCAGGGGGTAGGAGTGACCGGGGAGCTGTTTTTT.

The CDR3 protein is CASSQVPSFAHPGNNEQFF. The CDR3 bases are TGTGCCAGCAGCCAAGTTCCGAGTTTCGCTCATCCAGGGAACAATGAGCAGTTCTTC. The gene calls are TRBV3-1 and TRBJ2-1; TRBD1 might be the D (5 bases). Trimming took off 1 base at V and 5 bases at J, with 24 bases between the two ends. CDR1 LGHDT and CDR2 YNNKEL come from the germline V gene (reference sequence). The CDR3 totals 19 residues.

This clonotype was observed many times. V gene TRBV20-1 combines with J gene TRBJ2-5; the D is unclear. The germline V gene encodes CDR1 DFQATT and CDR2 SNEGSKA (reference sequence). Trimming pared 5 bases from V and 1 base from J, leaving 8 bases between. This CDR3 is built from 12 residues. The CDR3 spells CSALKAQETQYF. DNA of the CDR3: TGCAGTGCTCTAAAGGCCCAAGAGACCCAGTACTTC.

There are many counts of this clonotype. V gene TRBV5-1 combines with J gene TRBJ1-1; D gene unclear. Looked up from germline, CDR1 is SGHRS and CDR2 is YFSETQ. The germline V and J ends were trimmed by 5 bases and 1 base, with 12 bases remaining between them. The length of the CDR3 is 14 residues. The CDR3 is CASRAEVTNTEAFF. CDR3 DNA: TGCGCCAGCAGAGCCGAGGTGACGAACACTGAAGCTTTCTTT.

This clonotype was seen ten or more times. V is TRBV7-9 and J is TRBJ2-5; 12 nucleotides align to TRBD2. Germline V CDR1 and CDR2: SEHNR, FQNEAQ (reference sequence). Trimming took 3 bases from V and 4 from J; bases not matched to a gene: 3. The CDR3 length is 15 residues. The CDR3 here is CASSFTSGGSETQYF. The CDR3 DNA reads TGTGCCAGCAGCTTCACTAGCGGGGGGTCAGAGACCCAGTACTTC.